This T cell receptor beta chain was retrieved from a study of T cell responses to AZD1222 COVID-19 vaccine. Clones were read by immunoSEQ multiplex PCR, and TCRdb kept only the in-frame ones, dropping some. The data contain 95,000 to 150,000 clones, about 91% of them seen just once; the ten biggest clones take up about 5%. Study-wide points: Spike-specific TCR breadth rose after two AZD1222 doses, and depth rose as well. Donors skewed white British and female; clonal diversity was possibly underestimated.

Notes on this clone: The antigen is unknown.

From germline, CDR1 is MNHEY and CDR2 SMNVEV (reference sequence). The CDR3 contains 12 residues. V trimming: 9 bases; J trimming: 4 bases; junction bases outside the gene matches: 5. The receptor was derived from an adult in good health. The chain carries TRBV27 and TRBJ2-5; TRBD1 matches at 7 bases. Sequencing used peripheral blood, obtained on day 0 of AZD1222 vaccination. For the CDR3, the DNA is TGTGCCAGTAAAGACAGGGCAGAGACCCAGTACTTC. Amino acid sequence: CASKDRAETQYF.